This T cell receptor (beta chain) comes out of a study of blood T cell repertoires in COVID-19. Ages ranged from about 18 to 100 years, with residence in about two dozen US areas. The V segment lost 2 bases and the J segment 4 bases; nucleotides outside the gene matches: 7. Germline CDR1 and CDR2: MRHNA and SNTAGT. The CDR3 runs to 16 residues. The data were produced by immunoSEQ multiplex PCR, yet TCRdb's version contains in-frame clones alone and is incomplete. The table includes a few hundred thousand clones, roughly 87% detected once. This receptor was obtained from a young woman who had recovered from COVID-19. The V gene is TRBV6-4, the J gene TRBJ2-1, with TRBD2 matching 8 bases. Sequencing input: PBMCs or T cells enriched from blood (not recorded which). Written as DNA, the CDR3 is TGTGCCAGCAGTGACCGGTCGGGAGGGGCATACAATGAGCAGTTCTTC. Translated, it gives CASSDRSGGAYNEQFF.